This entry concerns a single TCR beta chain. Its antigen remains unidentified. The V gene's germline CDR1 is SQVTM and CDR2 ANQGSEA. V lost 2 bases and J lost 7; bases outside the gene matches: 6. This CDR3 has 14 amino acids. Clones were read by immunoSEQ multiplex PCR, and TCRdb kept only the in-frame ones, dropping some. The data hold some 130,000 clones, with roughly 85% observed a single time. This record comes from a study of T cell responses to AZD1222 COVID-19 vaccine. General study points: It was only a handful of AZD1222 recipients who were seropositive at baseline.

The sample in question was peripheral blood, obtained 28 days after the second dose of the MenACWY control vaccine. This clonotype originated in an adult who received the MenACWY meningococcal vaccine as a control. The genes are TRBV29-1 and TRBJ2-1; 9 bases agree with TRBD2. The CDR3 protein is CSVEKQAGGNEQFF. The CDR3 DNA is TGCAGCGTTGAAAAGCAAGCGGGGGGAAATGAGCAGTTCTTC.